The 10 T cell receptor beta chains below all came from one sample that was sequenced in a study of T cell responses to AZD1222 COVID-19 vaccine. Assay used: immunoSEQ multiplex PCR; TCRdb lists only in-frame clones, some missing. The sample includes 60,000 to 85,000 clones, 70% to 80% seen only once; the top ten take approximately 27%. Specimen: peripheral blood, collected 28 days after the second dose of the MenACWY control vaccine. The receptors shown here come from an adult who received the MenACWY meningococcal vaccine as a control.

The V and J genes are TRBV14 and TRBJ2-5; 9 bases match TRBD2. The trim removed 2 bases at V and 1 base at J, leaving 2 bases unmatched. The CDR3 runs to 15 residues. Germline loops: CDR1 SGHDN, CDR2 FVKESK. CDR3 residues: CASSQLAGLQETQYF. CDR3 sequence (DNA): TGTGCCAGCAGCCAACTAGCGGGGCTCCAAGAGACCCAGTACTTC.

The chain joins TRBV29-1 to TRBJ2-7; the D gene is possibly TRBD1 (7 bases). Between the trimmed V and J ends, which lost 3 bases and 4 bases, there was a span of 13 bases. Germline CDR1 SQVTM, CDR2 ANQGSEA. The CDR3 is made up of 13 amino acids. The CDR3 DNA sequence: TGCAGCGTTGAGGTCCCAGGGGGGTACGAGCAGTACTTC. Translation gives CSVEVPGGYEQYF.

The sample holds one count of this clone. This chain uses TRBV19 with TRBJ1-5; D is perhaps TRBD1 (6 bases). V was cut by 6 bases and J by 5 bases, with 17 bases left in between. The CDR3 contains 15 residues. CDR1 is LNHDA and CDR2 is SQIVND in the germline V gene (reference sequence). CDR3 DNA: TGTGCCAGTAGCACCCCGGGGGCTGGGTATCAGCCCCAGCATTTT. As protein: CASSTPGAGYQPQHF. Filled out from reference TRBV19 and TRBJ1-5, the complete variable domain reads DGGITQSPKYLFRKEGQNVTLSCEQNLNHDAMYWYRQDPGQGLRLIYYSQIVNDFQKGDIAEGYSVSREKKESFPLTVTSAQKNPTAFYLCASSTPGAGYQPQHFGDGTRLSIL.

The chain couples TRBV5-5 to TRBJ2-1, with unresolved D. V was cut by 4 bases and J by 0 bases, with 14 bases left in between. The CDR3 covers 16 residues. Looked up from germline, CDR1 is SGHKS and CDR2 is YYEKEE (reference sequence). The CDR3 is CASSPERGSSYNEQFF. The CDR3 coding sequence is TGTGCCAGCAGCCCCGAGCGCGGTAGCTCCTACAATGAGCAGTTCTTC.

The table lists this clone with a few counts. CDR3 DNA sequence: TGTGCCAGCAGCTCCTACATAGACACTGAAGCTTTCTTT. The encoded protein is CASSSYIDTEAFF. V and J are TRBV11-2 and TRBJ1-1, with D unclear. V gave up 4 bases and J gave up 3 bases, with 9 bases separating them. The CDR3 has 13 amino acids. Looked up from germline, CDR1 is SGHAT and CDR2 is FQNNGV.

The chain couples TRBV19 to TRBJ1-2; no reliable D call. Trimming removed 1 base from V and 4 bases from J, with 13 bases in between. The CDR3 has 15 residues. Germline CDR1 reads LNHDA; CDR2 reads SQIVND (reference sequence). CDR3 bases: TGTGCCAGTAGTATAGGTGACCGGAGGAGCTATGGCTACACCTTC. It yields the protein CASSIGDRRSYGYTF.

V usage is TRBV9 and J usage is TRBJ1-2, with TRBD1 matching 9 bases. CDR1 is SGDLS and CDR2 is YYNGEE in the germline V gene. Trimming at V came to 4 bases and at J to 1 base, leaving 8 bases not matched to a gene. This CDR3 has 16 residues. DNA of the CDR3: TGTGCCAGCAGCTCTACGGACAGGGGATTTAACTATGGCTACACCTTC. This gives the protein CASSSTDRGFNYGYTF.

This clone appeared once. The chain carries TRBV3-1 (or the pseudogene TRBV3-2) and TRBJ1-4, with 8 bases that match TRBD1. This CDR3 is 15 amino acids long. The germline V gene encodes CDR1 LGHDT and CDR2 YNNKEL (reference sequence). With V trimmed by 5 bases and J by 8 bases, 10 bases remained unmatched. The CDR3 loop is CASSAQDRAPEKLFF. In nucleotides, the CDR3 is TGTGCCAGCAGCGCACAGGACAGGGCCCCGGAAAAACTGTTTTTT.

The genes are TRBV19 and TRBJ2-7, with TRBD2 as a possible D gene (5 bases). From germline, CDR1 is LNHDA and CDR2 SQIVND (reference sequence). This CDR3 is built from 15 residues. V was pared by 6 bases and J by 3 bases, with 18 bases between. DNA of the CDR3: TGTGCCAGTAGCCCGCCGGGCACGGGATACTACGAGCAGTACTTC. Translated: CASSPPGTGYYEQYF.

The chain links TRBV6-5 to TRBJ1-3; maybe TRBD1 (5 bases). This CDR3 spans 14 amino acids. V lost 7 bases and J lost 0, with 10 bases in between. CDR1 and CDR2 from the germline V gene are MNHEY and SVGAGI. The CDR3 nucleotides read TGTGCCAGCACCGCAGGGCACTCTGGAAACACCATATATTTT. Its translation is CASTAGHSGNTIYF.